This is a list of T cell receptor beta chains from one sample in a study of technical replicates of blood from a few donors. Sequencing was performed with immunoSEQ multiplex PCR; in TCRdb, only in-frame clones are kept and a portion is missing. In the table there are some 71,000 clones, around 97% of which are singletons. The sample consisted of T cells isolated from PBMCs. These receptor sequences come from a human donor in good health. Each CDR3 is given with its conserved first and last residue. Fields, in order: clone size, D gene, V gene, J gene, CDR3 DNA, CDR3 protein. A D gene is named only where the DNA matches it firmly. Rows give clone size only sometimes, using once, few, many, or a class for an expanded clone.

.,.,TRBV5-1,TRBJ1-6,TGCGCCAGCAGCTTGTCAGCAGGGGAGGGATCACCCCTCCACTTT,CASSLSAGEGSPLHF
.,.,TRBV6-6,TRBJ2-6,TGTGCCAGCAGTTACGCGGACTTGGGGGCCAACGTCCTGACTTTC,CASSYADLGANVLTF
.,.,TRBV6-5,TRBJ2-1,TGTGCCAGCAGTTACTCAATCATAGTGGATGAGCAGTTCTTC,CASSYSIIVDEQFF
.,TRBD2,TRBV5-5,TRBJ2-7,TGTGCCAGCAGCCTCTCGGCTAGCGGACTGTACGAGCAGTACTTC,CASSLSASGLYEQYF
.,.,TRBV6-5,TRBJ2-7,TGTGCCAGCAGGGGTACAGGGCCCCCCGGCGAGCAGTACTTC,CASRGTGPPGEQYF
.,TRBD1,TRBV2,TRBJ2-3,TGTGCCAGCAGTCAAACGAGGACAGGGGCAGGCACAGATACGCAGTATTTT,CASSQTRTGAGTDTQYF
.,.,TRBV9,TRBJ2-2,TGTGCCAGCAGCCCAGGACTGCCGACGAACACCGGGGAGCTGTTTTTT,CASSPGLPTNTGELFF
.,.,TRBV5-1,TRBJ2-4,TGCGCCAGCAGCTTGGACTTAGCCAAAAACATTCAGTACTTC,CASSLDLAKNIQYF
.,.,TRBV7-2,TRBJ2-7,TGTGCCAGCAGCCCCAGGGTTGGTGAGCAGTACTTC,CASSPRVGEQYF
.,.,TRBV30,TRBJ1-2,TGTGCCCTCCGCGGCGGACTACCTAGCTATGGCTACACCTTC,CALRGGLPSYGYTF
once,.,TRBV4-2,TRBJ1-1,TGTGCCAGCAGCCAAGAGCCAGGTAGCACTGAAGCTTTCTTT,CASSQEPGSTEAFF
once,TRBD1,TRBV5-1,TRBJ2-2,TGCGCCAGCAGCTACGGACAGGGAACATGGGAGCTGTTTTTT,CASSYGQGTWELFF
.,TRBD2,TRBV19,TRBJ2-7,TGTGCCAGTAGTAGGAGCGGGGGCCACAGCTCCTACGAGCAGTACTTC,CASSRSGGHSSYEQYF
.,TRBD1,TRBV28,TRBJ2-7,TGTGCCAGCAGTTTTCTTCTACTCCGACAGGGCTTTTTTTTCTACGAGCAGTACTTC,CASSFLLLRQGFFFYEQYF
once,.,TRBV6-1,TRBJ1-5,TGTGCCAGCAGTGAATACGGTTGGCAGCCCCAGCATTTT,CASSEYGWQPQHF
.,TRBD1,TRBV6-4,TRBJ2-1,TGTGCCAGCAGCGGGACAGGGGTCAATGAGCAGTTCTTC,CASSGTGVNEQFF